These T cell receptor beta chains were read from a single sample in a study of blood T cell repertoires in COVID-19. Some clones are missing from TCRdb's copy, which holds only in-frame ones; the method was immunoSEQ multiplex PCR. This table has about 190,000 clones, more than 75% appearing once. Sequencing used peripheral blood. All receptors derive from a human donor in a cohort sampled during active COVID-19. CDR3s include the opening cysteine and the closing phenylalanine or tryptophan. The D gene is left open where the match is weak. Size is stated for part of the rows, as once, few or many counts, or as a class when the clone is expanded.

TRBD1 TRBJ1-2 TRBV6-1 15 NA TGTGCCAGCAGTGAACGGCGCCAGGGGGCGAGTGGCTACACCTTC CASSERRQGASGYTF
TRBD1 TRBJ2-1 TRBV5-1 15 NA TGCGCCAGCAGCCCGGACAGGGGGCTTAGCAATGAGCAGTTCTTC CASSPDRGLSNEQFF
NA TRBJ1-1 TRBV11-3 16 NA TGTGCCAGCAGGCTGGAGGCGGGTCCAATGAACACTGAAGCTTTCTTT CASRLEAGPMNTEAFF
TRBD2 TRBJ2-3 TRBV7-2 15 NA TGTGCCAGCAGCCCCTATTTGGGGGGGGCAGATACGCAGTATTTT CASSPYLGGADTQYF
TRBD1 TRBJ1-4 TRBV7-8 15 NA TGTGCCAGCAGCGCGGACAGGGGGCAGGTTGAAAAACTGTTTTTT CASSADRGQVEKLFF
TRBD1 TRBJ1-2 TRBV28 14 NA TGTGCCAGCAACTTCAGGGGGCCCCACTATGGCTACACCTTC CASNFRGPHYGYTF
NA TRBJ2-7 TRBV6-5 12 NA TGTGCCAGCAGTAGAGACAGGTCAAAGCAGTACTTC CASSRDRSKQYF
TRBD2 TRBJ2-3 TRBV6-5 15 NA TGTGCCAGCAGTCCCCGGCTAGCGGGGGTGGATACGCAGTATTTT CASSPRLAGVDTQYF
TRBD1 TRBJ2-5 TRBV5-4 14 NA TGCGCCAGCAGCCAGGACAGGGGGAGAGAGACCCAGTACTTC CASSQDRGRETQYF
NA TRBJ2-7 TRBV7-8 13 few TGTGCCAGCAGTGAGCGGGTCCCTATTAAGCAGTACTTC CASSERVPIKQYF
NA TRBJ1-3 TRBV18 16 NA TGTGCCAGCTCACCCCGGGGAGAGAGCTCTGGAAACACCATATATTTT CASSPRGESSGNTIYF
TRBD1 TRBJ1-2 TRBV2 14 NA TGTGCCACCCTCCGGGACAGATCTAACTATGGCTACACCTTC CATLRDRSNYGYTF
TRBD2 TRBJ2-2 TRBV11-2 17 NA TGTGCCAGCAGCTTAACATACCTAGCGGCGAACACCGGGGAGCTGTTTTTT CASSLTYLAANTGELFF
NA TRBJ1-2 TRBV10-2 11 NA TGCGCCACCACAGGGAACTATGGCTACACCTTC CATTGNYGYTF
NA TRBJ2-7 TRBV28 16 NA TGTGCCAGCACCCGCGGGGGCGCCGGGAGCTCCTACGAGCAGTACTTC CASTRGGAGSSYEQYF
TRBD1 TRBJ2-1 TRBV5-1 16 NA TGCGCCAGCAGCTTGGCCTCGGCAGGGGGATTCAATGAGCAGTTCTTC CASSLASAGGFNEQFF
NA TRBJ1-2 TRBV3-1/TRBV3-2 15 once TGTGCCAGCAGCCCAGCGCATGGAGGGAACTATGGCTACACCTTC CASSPAHGGNYGYTF
NA TRBJ2-5 TRBV12-3/TRBV12-4 13 NA TGTGCCAGCAGTTTGGGGAGGGGGGAGACCCAGTACTTC CASSLGRGETQYF
TRBD2 TRBJ2-7 TRBV19 17 few TGTGCCAGTAGTATAGCCCTTGGGGGGGAGCCCCCCTACGAGCAGTACTTC CASSIALGGEPPYEQYF
TRBD1 TRBJ2-7 TRBV27 15 NA TGTGCCAGCAGTTCCGGACAGGGGGCTTTCCACGAGCAGTACTTC CASSSGQGAFHEQYF
NA TRBJ1-1 TRBV18 14 NA TGTGCCAGCTCACCGACTCCCGTGAACACTGAAGCTTTCTTT CASSPTPVNTEAFF
NA TRBJ1-4 TRBV11-2 13 NA TGTGCCAGCAGCCCGGCCGGGGGGGAAAAACTGTTTTTT CASSPAGGEKLFF
TRBD1 TRBJ1-2 TRBV5-5 15 NA TGTGCCAGCAGCGTCCTGGGACAGGGGAGCTATGGCTACACCTTC CASSVLGQGSYGYTF
NA TRBJ2-7 TRBV6-6 16 NA TGTGCCAGCAGTTACTCGAAGGGGGACGGTTTCTACGAGCAGTACTTC CASSYSKGDGFYEQYF
TRBD2 TRBJ2-7 TRBV10-3 18 NA TGTGCCATCACTACTGGGGGGGAGAGTAGCGGGGACCAGTGGGAGCAGTACTTC CAITTGGESSGDQWEQYF
NA TRBJ2-7 TRBV10-3 14 NA TGTGCCATCAGTGAGCTAGATGATCGGTACGAGCAGTACTTC CAISELDDRYEQYF
NA TRBJ1-3 TRBV7-2 17 NA TGTGCCAGCAGCCCACGTCACAGGGTGGGAGCTGGAAACACCATATATTTT CASSPRHRVGAGNTIYF
NA TRBJ1-2 TRBV7-9 14 NA TGTGCCAGCAGCCGCCCGGTGGCAGGGTCCGGCTACACCTTC CASSRPVAGSGYTF
TRBD1 TRBJ1-1 TRBV2 15 NA TGTGCCAGCACCAGATCGGGACAGGTCTTAGGTGAAGCTTTCTTT CASTRSGQVLGEAFF
NA TRBJ2-3 TRBV29-1 11 NA TGCAGCGTGGGGGGACAGAATACGCAGTATTTT CSVGGQNTQYF
NA TRBJ1-6 TRBV27 12 NA TGTGCCAGCAGTTCAATTAATTCACCCCTCCACTTT CASSSINSPLHF